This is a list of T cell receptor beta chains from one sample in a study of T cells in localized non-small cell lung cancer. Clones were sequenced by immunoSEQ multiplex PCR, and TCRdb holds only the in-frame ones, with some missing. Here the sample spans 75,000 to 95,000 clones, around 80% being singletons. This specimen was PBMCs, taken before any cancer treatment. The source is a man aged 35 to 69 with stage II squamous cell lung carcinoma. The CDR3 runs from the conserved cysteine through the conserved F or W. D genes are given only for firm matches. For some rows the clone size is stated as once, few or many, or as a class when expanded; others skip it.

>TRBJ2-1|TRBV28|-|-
TGTGCCAGCAACAGGGAAGGACCGATTTACAATGAGCAGTTCTTC
CASNREGPIYNEQFF
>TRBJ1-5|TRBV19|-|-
TGTGCCAGTAGTATGATTCGGACGCCTGGATGGGCCAATCAGCCCCAGCATTTT
CASSMIRTPGWANQPQHF
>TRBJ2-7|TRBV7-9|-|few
TGTGCCAGCGGCTACGAGCAGTACTTC
CASGYEQYF
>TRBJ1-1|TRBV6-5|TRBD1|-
TGTGCCAGCAGTCTAACAGGGGGTATTGAAGCTTTCTTT
CASSLTGGIEAFF
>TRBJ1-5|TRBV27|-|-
TGTGCCAGCAGTACCCTGGGGGGTAACAATCAGCCCCAGCATTTT
CASSTLGGNNQPQHF
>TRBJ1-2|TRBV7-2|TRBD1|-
TGTGCCAGCAGCTTGGCCCCTCGAATTGACAGGGCCTCTTATGGCTACACCTTC
CASSLAPRIDRASYGYTF
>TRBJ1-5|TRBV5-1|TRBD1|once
TGCGCCAGCAGGGGACAGGGATTGGGCAATCAGCCCCAGCATTTT
CASRGQGLGNQPQHF
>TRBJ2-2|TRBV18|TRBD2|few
TGTGCCAGCTCACCGGTCGGGGGGTTTGTCGTCGGGGAGCTGTTTTTT
CASSPVGGFVVGELFF
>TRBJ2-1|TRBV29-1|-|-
TGCAGCGTTGAGGAAGCGAACAATGAGCAGTTCTTC
CSVEEANNEQFF
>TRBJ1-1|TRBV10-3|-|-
TGTGCCATCAGTGAGCCGAGTGGGGGGACTGAAGCTTTCTTT
CAISEPSGGTEAFF
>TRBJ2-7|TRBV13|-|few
TGTGCCAGCAGCTCAAGGCCCGCCGGTAGCGGCAACTACGAGCAGTACTTC
CASSSRPAGSGNYEQYF